This entry lists 21 T cell receptor beta chains sequenced from one sample in a study of blood T cells in healthy people across ages. Using a J-beta primer mix together with a sample-barcoded 5' primer, a second PCR was run for roughly 6 to 12 cycles. TCRdb re-analysed the 5' RACE reads in MiXCR, keeping a single row per CDR3 protein. The sample shows roughly 560,000 distinct CDR3 sequences, 20% to 30% of them seen only once. This sample was also put to use in a study of T cells of mothers and their children.

The specimen sequenced was blood. These receptors were obtained from a boy younger than 18 in good health.

The V and J genes are TRBV5-1 and TRBJ1-6; D is uncertain. Germline assignment: CDR1 SGHRS and CDR2 YFSETQ. The CDR3 has 13 residues. V was pared by 4 bases and J by 8 bases, with 10 bases between. This chain's CDR3 is CASSTDPDSPLHF. CDR3 DNA sequence: TGCGCCAGCAGCACCGACCCGGATTCACCCCTCCACTTT.

This clonotype was seen a handful of times. CDR3 bases: TGCAGTGCTAGAGATCAGAGGTATAGCTACGAGCAGTACTTC. Translated: CSARDQRYSYEQYF. J is TRBJ2-5 and V is TRBV20-1; D ambiguous. The J call may be incorrect, as the DNA end agrees better with TRBJ2-7. Germline V gene sequence: CDR1 DFQATT, CDR2 SNEGSKA (reference sequence). The CDR3 is made up of 14 amino acids.

The genes are TRBV5-4 and TRBJ2-5, with D hard to call. V was trimmed by 1 base and J by 1 base, leaving 5 bases between them. The CDR3 is 13 residues long. The V gene's germline CDR1 is SGHNT and CDR2 YYREEE (reference sequence). The CDR3 region is CASSLQTQETQYF. The CDR3 DNA sequence: TGTGCCAGCAGCTTGCAAACCCAAGAGACCCAGTACTTC.

J is TRBJ1-4 and V is TRBV19, with a possible D match to TRBD1 (5 bases). CDR1 is LNHDA, CDR2 SQIVND, per germline (reference sequence). V was clipped by 5 bases and J by 4 bases, with 11 bases between them. The CDR3 extends over 14 amino acids. The CDR3 here is CASSRGRVNEKLFF. The DNA for the CDR3 is TGTGCCAGTAGTCGGGGACGGGTTAATGAAAAACTGTTTTTT.

This clonotype was seen more than once but under ten times. An end of the junction differs from the germline gene, which may be a read error. The rearrangement uses TRBV4-3 and TRBJ2-1, with TRBD2 matching over 8 bases. The CDR3 contains 17 residues. CDR1 and CDR2 from the germline V gene are LGHNA and YSLEER. DNA of the CDR3: TGCGCCAGCAGCCAAGTTGGGCTAGCGGGTTCCTACAATGGGCAGTTCTTC. Translation gives CASSQVGLAGSYNGQFF.

The V gene is TRBV9, the J gene TRBJ2-5, with 9 bases identical to TRBD2. The J call may be wrong; the DNA end is better matched by TRBJ2-1. The germline gives CDR1 SGDLS, CDR2 YYNGEE. The CDR3 contains 16 residues. CDR3 protein: CASGGSGRGDYNEQFF. In nucleotides, the CDR3 is TGTGCCAGCGGCGGTAGCGGGAGAGGGGACTACAATGAGCAGTTCTTC.

This chain links TRBV12-3 or TRBV12-4 with TRBJ1-1, with 8 bases lining up with TRBD1. The CDR3 is 14 residues long. V was pared by 7 bases and J by 1 base, with 5 bases of the junction left unmatched. The CDR3 is CASTGTGGNTEAFF. CDR3 sequence (DNA): TGTGCCAGCACCGGCACAGGGGGGAACACTGAAGCTTTCTTT.

The chain joins TRBV6-6 to TRBJ1-5; D gene uncertain. The CDR3 spans 14 residues. Germline assignment: CDR1 MNHNY and CDR2 SVGAGI (reference sequence). Between the trimmed V and J ends, which lost 5 bases and 0 bases, there was a span of 8 bases. CDR3 DNA: TGTGCCAGCAGTACCGATTATAGCAATCAGCCCCAGCATTTT. This translates into CASSTDYSNQPQHF.

This rearrangement joins TRBV7-2 to TRBJ2-3; 7 bases line up with TRBD2. The length of the CDR3 is 14 residues. V lost 4 bases, J lost 4 bases, and 5 bases stayed unmatched. The germline gives CDR1 SGHTA, CDR2 FQGNSA. Here the CDR3 DNA reads TGTGCCAGCAGCTCCCAAGCGGGGCCAGATACGCAGTATTTT. As protein: CASSSQAGPDTQYF.

This clonotype has a handful of counts. The V and J genes are TRBV20-1 and TRBJ2-5; D may be TRBD1 or TRBD2 (7 bases each). The J call is uncertain, as TRBJ2-7 better fits the DNA end. This CDR3 comprises 13 residues. The V gene's germline CDR1 is DFQATT and CDR2 SNEGSKA (reference sequence). The CDR3 reads CSASRGGSYEQYF. CDR3 sequence (DNA): TGCAGTGCTTCCAGGGGGGGATCCTACGAGCAGTACTTC.

This clonotype was counted a few times. The chain links TRBV7-8 to TRBJ2-5; 9 bases line up with TRBD1. This CDR3 region has 17 residues. Germline CDR1 is SGHVS and CDR2 is FQNEAQ. V dropped 5 bases and J dropped 1; count of bases not matched to a gene: 11. The CDR3 region is CASSLVPGTGLQETQYF. CDR3 DNA: TGTGCCAGCAGCCTAGTCCCCGGGACAGGGCTCCAAGAGACCCAGTACTTC.

The chain combines TRBV7-2 with TRBJ2-1; TRBD1 agrees at 7 bases. The CDR3 runs 13 residues. V lost 5 bases to trimming and J lost 5 bases; unmatched junction nucleotides: 3. The germline V gene has CDR1 SGHTA and CDR2 FQGNSA. CDR3 in amino acids: CASSPDRNNEQFF. For the CDR3, the DNA is TGTGCCAGCAGCCCGGACAGGAACAATGAGCAGTTCTTC.

This chain connects TRBV7-6 to TRBJ2-5; maybe TRBD2 (5 bases). This CDR3 is 15 amino acids long. Between the trimmed V and J ends, which lost 5 bases and 6 bases, there was a span of 19 bases. Germline CDR1 and CDR2: SGHVS and FNYEAQ. CDR3 in amino acids: CASSLSPLVGQTQYF. The CDR3 bases are TGTGCCAGCAGCCTCAGCCCACTAGTAGGGCAGACCCAGTACTTC.

V usage is TRBV28 and J usage is TRBJ2-3; 13 positions agree with TRBD2. The CDR3 extends over 17 amino acids. V was pared by 6 bases and J by 2 bases, with 8 bases of the junction left unmatched. The V gene's germline CDR1 is MDHEN and CDR2 SYDVKM. CDR3 region: CASRYLTSGGFTDTQYF. As DNA, the CDR3 is TGTGCCAGCAGATACCTGACTAGCGGGGGGTTCACAGATACGCAGTATTTT.

The gene calls are TRBV7-2 and TRBJ2-5; no definite D call. Germline CDR1 SGHTA, CDR2 FQGNSA. The CDR3 covers 13 residues. Trimming took 1 base from V and 5 from J, leaving 8 bases between them. The CDR3 protein is CASSLGGMETQYF. CDR3 nucleotides: TGTGCCAGCAGCTTAGGCGGAATGGAGACCCAGTACTTC.

This clonotype was counted only a few times. The CDR3 region has the DNA TGTGCCAGCAGTAACCCTAGCGGGGGTTCCTACAATGAGCAGTTCTTC. It codes for CASSNPSGGSYNEQFF. The gene calls are TRBV6-2 or TRBV6-3 and TRBJ2-7; TRBD2 matches at 10 bases. The DNA end lines up better with TRBJ2-1; the J call may be wrong. The CDR3 runs to 16 residues. CDR1 and CDR2 from the germline V gene are MNHEY and SVGEGT.

This clonotype came up a few times. This chain connects TRBV29-1 to TRBJ2-4; 11 nucleotides match TRBD1. Germline-derived CDR1 and CDR2 are SQVTM and ANQGSEA. CDR3 length equals 17 residues. The V gene end was trimmed by 6 bases and the J gene end by 0 bases; junction bases not matched to a gene: 10. The CDR3 reads CSVGTGGRGLAKNIQYF. For the CDR3, the DNA is TGCAGCGTCGGGACAGGGGGAAGAGGACTAGCCAAAAACATTCAGTACTTC.

This clonotype was counted between two and nine times. Here the CDR3 DNA reads TGTGCCAGCAGCCAAGACGTCCAAGAGACCCAGTACTTC. As protein: CASSQDVQETQYF. The rearrangement links TRBV4-2 to TRBJ2-5; D unresolved. The CDR3 spans 13 residues. CDR1 is LGHNA, CDR2 YNFKEQ, per germline. V lost 0 bases to trimming and J lost 1 base, with 3 bases between them.

This clonotype was recorded at least ten times. The rearrangement uses TRBV7-9 and TRBJ2-4; D perhaps matches TRBD2 (6 bases). Germline CDR1 SEHNR, CDR2 FQNEAQ (reference sequence). V lost 3 bases to trimming and J lost 0 bases, with 9 bases between them. This CDR3 is built from 15 residues. CDR3 in amino acids: CASSLEGTAKNIQYF. In nucleotides, the CDR3 is TGTGCCAGCAGCTTGGAGGGCACAGCCAAAAACATTCAGTACTTC. Full variable domain (missing parts from reference TRBV7-9 and TRBJ2-4): DTGVSQNPRHKITKRGQNVTFRCDPISEHNRLYWYRQTLGQGPEFLTYFQNEAQLEKSRLLSDRFSAERPKGSFSTLEIQRTEQGDSAMYLCASSLEGTAKNIQYFGAGTRLSVL.

The chain has TRBV28 and TRBJ2-5; 8 nucleotides line up with TRBD1. The better agreement between TRBJ2-7 and the DNA end casts doubt on the J call. The CDR3 has 14 amino acids. Germline CDR1 and CDR2: MDHEN and SYDVKM. For the CDR3, the DNA is TGTGCCAGCAGTTTCAGGGGGCCGGGCTACGAGCAGTACTTC. Amino acids: CASSFRGPGYEQYF.

This clonotype was observed many times. The chain links TRBV20-1 to TRBJ2-5, with 10 bases fitting TRBD2. Germline V lookup: CDR1 DFQATT, CDR2 SNEGSKA (reference sequence). The CDR3 spans 15 residues. Trimming removed 2 bases from V and 1 base from J; junction bases left unmatched: 4. CDR3 region: CSARHSGGVQETQYF. In nucleotides, the CDR3 is TGCAGTGCTAGACACAGCGGGGGGGTCCAAGAGACCCAGTACTTC.